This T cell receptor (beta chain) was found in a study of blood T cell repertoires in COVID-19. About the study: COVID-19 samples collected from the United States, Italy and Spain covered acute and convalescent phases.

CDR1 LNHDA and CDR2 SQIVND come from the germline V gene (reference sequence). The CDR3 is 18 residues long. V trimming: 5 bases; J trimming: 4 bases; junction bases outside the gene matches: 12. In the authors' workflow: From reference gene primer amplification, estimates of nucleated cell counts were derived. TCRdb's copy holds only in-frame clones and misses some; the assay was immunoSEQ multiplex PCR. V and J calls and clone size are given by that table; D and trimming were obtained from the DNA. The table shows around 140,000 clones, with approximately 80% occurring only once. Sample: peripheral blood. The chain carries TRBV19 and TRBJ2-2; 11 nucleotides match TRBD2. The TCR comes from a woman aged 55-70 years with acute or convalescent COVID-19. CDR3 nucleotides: TGTGCCAGTAGTCAACCCCGCTTAGCGGGAGGGGTCACCGGGGAGCTGTTTTTT. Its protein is CASSQPRLAGGVTGELFF.